Presented here are 8 T cell receptor beta chains from one specimen sequenced in a study of cytomegalovirus exposure and HLA in healthy donors. This PCR relied on a set of 60 Vbeta primers and 13 Jbeta primers. Assay: immunoSEQ multiplex PCR; the TCRdb copy retains only in-frame clones and omits some. The sample contains about 170,000 clones, 75% to 90% of which appear only once. Sequenced input: PBMCs. These receptors were obtained from a male donor in good health and CMV-seronegative.

This clone was detected only once. J is TRBJ2-3 and V is TRBV11-3; no clear D gene. Trimming pared 5 bases from V and 8 bases from J, leaving 14 bases between. The CDR3 has 13 residues. Germline loops: CDR1 SGHNT, CDR2 YENEEA. CDR3: CASSQFAQVTQYF. CDR3 coding DNA: TGTGCCAGCAGCCAGTTCGCGCAGGTTACGCAGTATTTT.

The V and J genes are TRBV4-1 and TRBJ2-7; D is unclear. From germline, CDR1 is MGHRA and CDR2 YSYEKL. The V end was cut by 5 bases, the J end by 4 bases, with 12 bases between. CDR3 size: 13 residues. The CDR3 sequence is CASSFKEFYEQYF. The CDR3 DNA reads TGCGCCAGCAGCTTTAAAGAGTTTTACGAGCAGTACTTC.

This chain connects TRBV7-6 to TRBJ2-1, with D tentatively TRBD1 (6 bases). Trimming left V 7 bases short and J 5 bases short, with 18 bases between. CDR1 and CDR2 (germline): SGHVS, FNYEAQ. This CDR3 has 15 amino acids. The CDR3 sequence is CASTKNRQDNNEQFF. CDR3 DNA sequence: TGTGCCAGCACCAAAAACCGACAGGATAACAATGAGCAGTTCTTC.

V usage is TRBV7-9 and J usage is TRBJ2-1; TRBD1 aligns across 10 bases. The V segment lost 2 bases and the J segment 13 bases; nucleotides outside the gene matches: 8. The CDR3 is 14 residues long. The germline V gene encodes CDR1 SEHNR and CDR2 FQNEAQ (reference sequence). The chain's CDR3 is CASSLRDRGTPQFF. The DNA for the CDR3 is TGTGCCAGCAGCTTACGGGACAGGGGAACACCTCAGTTCTTC.

The chain has TRBV11-2 and TRBJ2-7; D is uncertain. From germline, CDR1 is SGHAT and CDR2 FQNNGV. The V gene lost 0 bases and the J gene lost 7 bases, with 13 bases spanning the gap. The CDR3 is 14 residues long. The CDR3 nucleotides read TGTGCCAGCAGCTTAGACCACCGACTTGGGGAGCAGTACTTC. Translating it yields CASSLDHRLGEQYF.

The gene calls are TRBV4-3 and TRBJ1-2; the D gene is possibly TRBD1 (5 bases). The germline V gene encodes CDR1 LGHNA and CDR2 YSLEER. The CDR3 has 14 amino acids. The V and J ends lost 0 bases and 6 bases respectively, with 11 bases between them. CDR3 DNA sequence: TGCGCCAGCAGCCAAGATAGGGGAATGGATGGCTACACCTTC. Protein product: CASSQDRGMDGYTF.

This chain links TRBV10-2 with TRBJ2-4; tentative D call: TRBD1 (6 bases). The germline V and J ends were trimmed by 3 bases and 7 bases, with 16 bases remaining between them. Germline V gene sequence: CDR1 WSHSY, CDR2 SAAADI. The CDR3 runs to 15 residues. CDR3: CASSDLGHTGNIQYF. As DNA, the CDR3 is TGCGCCAGCAGTGACCTGGGACATACGGGGAACATTCAGTACTTC.

This clone has only a few counts. The V call is TRBV5-1, the J call TRBJ1-6, with a possible D match to TRBD1 (5 bases). V was cut by 0 bases and J by 5 bases, with 15 bases left in between. Germline CDR1 and CDR2: SGHRS and YFSETQ. This CDR3 has 17 residues. The CDR3 here is CASSLGPGGSNNSPLHF. CDR3 DNA sequence: TGCGCCAGCAGCTTGGGGCCCGGGGGTAGTAATAATTCACCCCTCCACTTT.